Shown below are 28 T cell receptor beta chains from a single sample sequenced in a study of T cell responses to AZD1222 COVID-19 vaccine (dated by TCRdb to 2020 to 2022). The time point tag for this specimen amounts to: baseline before first vaccination. Libraries were constructed by the immunoSEQ multiplex PCR assay. Here the immuneACCESS table is served through TCRdb, limited to in-frame sequences with V and J called. Missing clones are a known gap in these copies; in checked studies unresolved V genes cover under half, and the rest lacks a known reason. Here the sample has under 130,000 clones; about 90% occur a single time. The top ten constitute about 5% of the sample. Sequences were derived from peripheral blood, sampled on day 0 of AZD1222 vaccination. The source of these receptors is an adult in good health.

The V and J genes are TRBV27 and TRBJ2-5; D unclear. The germline V gene encodes CDR1 MNHEY and CDR2 SMNVEV (reference sequence). Between the trimmed V and J ends, which lost 0 bases and 4 bases, there was a span of 0 bases. This CDR3 is built from 11 residues. The CDR3 bases are TGTGCCAGCAGTTTATCAGAGACCCAGTACTTC. This encodes CASSLSETQYF.

As DNA, the CDR3 is TGTGCCAGCAGGTCCAGGGGGCGCGCATACGAGCAGTACTTC. Translated: CASRSRGRAYEQYF. This rearrangement joins TRBV28 to TRBJ2-7; 8 nucleotides line up with TRBD1. The CDR3 has 14 residues. Germline assignment: CDR1 MDHEN and CDR2 SYDVKM. With 6 bases clipped from V and 4 bases from J, the junction kept 8 bases outside the gene matches.

The rearrangement joins TRBV6-5 to TRBJ1-5, with D maybe TRBD1 (6 bases). The V end was cut by 6 bases, the J end by 5 bases, with 8 bases between. Germline V CDR1 and CDR2: MNHEY, SVGAGI. The CDR3 sequence is 12 residues long. The CDR3 DNA reads as TGTGCCAGCAGGCGACAGGATCAGCCCCAGCATTTT. It specifies CASRRQDQPQHF.

The chain combines TRBV3-1 (or the pseudogene TRBV3-2) with TRBJ1-1; no clear D gene. CDR1 and CDR2 from the germline V gene are LGHDT and YNNKEL (reference sequence). V shed 0 bases and J shed 0 bases, with 11 bases lying between them. The CDR3 sequence is 16 residues long. This CDR3 is CASSQEGRGVNTEAFF. For the CDR3, the DNA is TGTGCCAGCAGCCAAGAAGGTCGTGGGGTGAACACTGAAGCTTTCTTT.

In this sample, this clone turned up a few times. The CDR3 sequence is CASSLGNNYEQYF. CDR3 coding DNA: TGTGCCAGCAGCTTAGGGAATAACTACGAGCAGTACTTC. The rearrangement links TRBV5-4 to TRBJ2-7; unclear D gene. V lost 2 bases and J 3 bases, leaving 9 bases between the germline ends. The germline V gene has CDR1 SGHNT and CDR2 YYREEE (reference sequence). The CDR3 contains 13 residues.

V is TRBV24-1 and J is TRBJ2-3; TRBD2 matches 14 bases. Germline assignment: CDR1 KGHDR and CDR2 SFDVKD. The CDR3 extends over 18 amino acids. Trimming cost V 4 bases and J 4 bases; bases outside gene matches: 9. The CDR3 DNA is TGTGCCACCAGTGACCCCGGGACTAGCGGGGGTTTTGCAGATACGCAGTATTTT. This codes for CATSDPGTSGGFADTQYF.

The chain couples TRBV6-1 to TRBJ1-1, with a possible D match to TRBD1 (6 bases). Between the trimmed V and J ends, which lost 4 bases and 3 bases, there was a span of 6 bases. Germline lookup yields CDR1 MNHNS and CDR2 SASEGT. There are 12 residues in the CDR3. As DNA, the CDR3 is TGTGCCAGCAGTGGGACAGACACTGAAGCTTTCTTT. It codes for CASSGTDTEAFF.

This clone was observed a single time. This chain links TRBV7-9 with TRBJ2-7, with D maybe TRBD2 (6 bases). Trimming shortened V by 1 base and J by 3 bases, and 16 bases separated the two germline ends. The CDR3 consists of 16 residues. Per the germline V gene, CDR1 is SEHNR and CDR2 is FQNEAQ (reference sequence). CDR3 region: CASSLVDGGANYEQYF. DNA for the CDR3: TGTGCCAGCAGCTTAGTGGACGGGGGAGCTAACTACGAGCAGTACTTC.

The chain is built from TRBV9 and TRBJ1-2; no clear D. This CDR3 region has 14 residues. From germline, CDR1 is SGDLS and CDR2 YYNGEE. V shed 2 bases and J shed 3 bases, with 11 bases lying between them. The chain's CDR3 is CASSVEGGYYGYTF. CDR3 nucleotides: TGTGCCAGCAGCGTGGAAGGCGGGTACTATGGCTACACCTTC.

This chain connects TRBV12-3 or TRBV12-4 to TRBJ2-7, with D hard to call. V was pared by 6 bases and J by 3 bases, with 12 bases between. The CDR3 has 13 amino acids. The CDR3: CASSKSDNYEQYF. CDR3 DNA sequence: TGTGCCAGCAGCAAGAGCGACAACTACGAGCAGTACTTC.

In its sample, this clone was seen once. V gene TRBV3-1 (or the pseudogene TRBV3-2) combines with J gene TRBJ1-2; TRBD1 is a possible D gene (5 bases). Trimming shortened V by 1 base and J by 1 base, and 10 bases separated the two germline ends. CDR1 LGHDT and CDR2 YNNKEL come from the germline V gene (reference sequence). This CDR3 region has 15 residues. CDR3 residues: CASSQVYQGNYGYTF. Here the CDR3 DNA reads TGTGCCAGCAGCCAAGTATATCAGGGTAACTATGGCTACACCTTC.

The chain couples TRBV5-5 to TRBJ1-5; 10 nucleotides agree with TRBD1. CDR1 and CDR2 from the germline V gene are SGHKS and YYEKEE (reference sequence). With 4 bases clipped from V and 5 bases from J, the junction kept 6 bases outside the gene matches. The CDR3 spans 15 residues. DNA of the CDR3: TGTGCCAGCAGCCCGGGACAGGGGCCTTATCAGCCCCAGCATTTT. Amino acid sequence: CASSPGQGPYQPQHF.

The V call is TRBV15, the J call TRBJ2-5; tentative D call: TRBD1 (5 bases). V shed 0 bases and J shed 2 bases, with 10 bases lying between them. The germline V gene encodes CDR1 LNHNV and CDR2 YYDKDF (reference sequence). CDR3 length: 15 residues. DNA for the CDR3: TGTGCCACCAGCAGAGATCCGACAGCACAAGAGACCCAGTACTTC. Protein product: CATSRDPTAQETQYF. The full variable domain, completed using reference TRBV15 and TRBJ2-5, is DAMVIQNPRYQVTQFGKPVTLSCSQTLNHNVMYWYQQKSSQAPKLLFHYYDKDFNNEADTPDNFQSRRPNTSFCFLDIRSPGLGDTAMYLCATSRDPTAQETQYFGPGTRLLVL.

V and J are TRBV7-2 and TRBJ2-3, with 10 bases matching TRBD2. The CDR3 covers 16 residues. Germline V gene lookup returns CDR1 SGHTA and CDR2 FQGNSA. After removal of 1 base from V and 3 bases from J, the junction contained 4 bases not matched to a gene. CDR3 region: CASSLGGLATTDTQYF. DNA of the CDR3: TGTGCCAGCAGCTTAGGGGGACTAGCGACTACAGATACGCAGTATTTT.

The chain couples TRBV3-1 (or the pseudogene TRBV3-2) to TRBJ1-6; D is possibly TRBD1 (5 bases). Trimming pared 4 bases from V and 9 bases from J, leaving 10 bases between. Per germline, CDR1 LGHDT and CDR2 YNNKEL (reference sequence). The CDR3 extends over 13 amino acids. The CDR3 sequence: CASSRGFISPLHF. The CDR3 nucleotides are TGTGCCAGCAGCCGGGGGTTTATTTCACCCCTCCACTTT.

The chain couples TRBV15 to TRBJ2-1; 10 nucleotides match TRBD2. The CDR3 contains 15 residues. In germline, CDR1 is LNHNV, CDR2 YYDKDF (reference sequence). V shed 5 bases, J shed 1 base, and the junction held 2 bases outside the gene matches. In DNA, the CDR3 is TGTGCCACCAGCGAACTAGCGGGGTCCTACAATGAGCAGTTCTTC. This encodes CATSELAGSYNEQFF.

The gene calls are TRBV5-5 and TRBJ2-1; the match to TRBD2 covers 8 bases. Germline V CDR1 and CDR2: SGHKS, YYEKEE (reference sequence). This CDR3 is 15 amino acids long. The V gene end was trimmed by 2 bases and the J gene end by 9 bases; junction bases not matched to a gene: 10. The CDR3 region is CASSFARGADAEQFF. In DNA form, the CDR3 reads TGTGCCAGCAGCTTTGCGCGGGGGGCGGACGCTGAGCAGTTCTTC.

The chain combines TRBV5-4 with TRBJ1-1, with TRBD1 as a possible D gene (6 bases). The germline V gene has CDR1 SGHNT and CDR2 YYREEE (reference sequence). This CDR3 region has 13 residues. V lost 2 bases, J lost 5 bases, and 10 bases lay in between. CDR3 amino acids: CASSLKGGTEAFF. The CDR3, as DNA: TGTGCCAGCAGCTTAAAGGGGGGAACTGAAGCTTTCTTT.

This sequence joins TRBV4-1 and TRBJ1-3; no clear D gene. Germline CDR1 reads MGHRA; CDR2 reads YSYEKL. Trimming removed 4 bases at V and 4 bases at J, with 8 bases between. This CDR3 has 13 amino acids. Here the CDR3 reads CASSPQLGNTIYF. CDR3 coding DNA: TGCGCCAGCAGCCCCCAACTCGGAAACACCATATATTTT.

The chain links TRBV9 to TRBJ1-1, with 9 bases aligning to TRBD1. This CDR3 contains 14 residues. CDR1 is SGDLS and CDR2 is YYNGEE in the germline V gene. The V gene end was trimmed by 4 bases and the J gene end by 1 base; junction bases not matched to a gene: 2. CDR3 residues: CASSRTGENTEAFF. As DNA, the CDR3 is TGTGCCAGCAGCCGGACAGGGGAGAACACTGAAGCTTTCTTT.

J is TRBJ2-7 and V is TRBV7-2; 9 nucleotides align to TRBD2. The V segment lost 2 bases and the J segment 6 bases; nucleotides outside the gene matches: 11. CDR1 and CDR2 from the germline V gene are SGHTA and FQGNSA. This CDR3 has 16 amino acids. The CDR3 DNA reads TGTGCCAGCAGCTTATCGCTGGGTAGCGGGGGATCCGAGCAGTACTTC. It codes for CASSLSLGSGGSEQYF.

The genes are TRBV7-6 and TRBJ1-4; tentative D call: TRBD1 (5 bases). The CDR3 runs 15 residues. Germline V gives CDR1 SGHVS, CDR2 FNYEAQ. Deletions cut 5 bases from V and 7 bases from J, with 17 bases between. In nucleotides, the CDR3 is TGTGCCAGCAGCCAAGGGTTGGGGCTTCGTGAAAAACTGTTTTTT. Its translation is CASSQGLGLREKLFF.

The chain uses TRBV4-3 and TRBJ2-1; D perhaps matches TRBD2 (6 bases). The CDR3 length is 13 residues. The V end lost 0 bases, the J end lost 6 bases, and 6 bases lay between the germline ends. Germline V gene lookup returns CDR1 LGHNA and CDR2 YSLEER. The DNA for the CDR3 is TGCGCCAGCAGCCAAGAGGGGGGCAATGAGCAGTTCTTC. Protein: CASSQEGGNEQFF.

The V gene is TRBV7-9, the J gene TRBJ2-7, with D perhaps TRBD1 (5 bases). The germline gives CDR1 SEHNR, CDR2 FQNEAQ (reference sequence). The V and J ends lost 4 bases and 3 bases respectively, with 13 bases between them. This CDR3 comprises 14 residues. In DNA, the CDR3 is TGTGCCAGCAGCTCGAAGATACAGGTCTACGAGCAGTACTTC. It codes for CASSSKIQVYEQYF.

The V gene is TRBV1, the J gene TRBJ1-6; no check of the table's D call, TRBD1, against the DNA was made. TRBV1 is termed a pseudogene. This CDR3 is built from 13 residues. The CDR3 DNA follows: TGCACCAGCAGCCGGCGACAGGTTCAACCCCTCCACTTT. Translation: CTSSRRQVQPLHF.

The CDR3 reads CASQYGLVAGNTIYF. The CDR3 coding sequence is TGTGCCAGCCAGTACGGGTTGGTGGCTGGAAACACCATATATTTT. The rearrangement joins TRBV6-5 to TRBJ1-3; D not certain. The CDR3 length is 15 residues. The V and J ends lost 8 bases and 2 bases respectively, with 16 bases between them. CDR1 and CDR2 (germline): MNHEY, SVGAGI.

As DNA, the CDR3 is TGTGCCAGCAGTTCTCCGGGTGTTGGAGCTTTCTTT. Its translation: CASSSPGVGAFF. This rearrangement joins TRBV9 to TRBJ1-1; D gene uncertain. This CDR3 contains 12 residues. In germline, CDR1 is SGDLS, CDR2 YYNGEE. The V end lost 5 bases, the J end lost 10 bases, and 15 bases lay between the germline ends.

CDR3 amino acids: CASSLFRRSSGGDYNEQFF. CDR3 bases: TGTGCCAGCAGCTTATTTAGGAGGTCTAGCGGGGGGGACTACAATGAGCAGTTCTTC. The rearrangement uses TRBV7-6 and TRBJ2-1, with 12 bases identical to TRBD2. The trim removed 2 bases at V and 3 bases at J, leaving 11 bases unmatched. Germline CDR1 SGHVS, CDR2 FNYEAQ. The CDR3 contains 19 residues.